This T cell receptor beta chain was recorded in a study of blood T cell repertoires in COVID-19. Under the authors' procedure: Nucleated cell number was recorded as an estimate derived from reference gene primer amplification. TCRdb keeps only in-frame clones here, not all; method: immunoSEQ multiplex PCR. The D gene and trimming were derived from the DNA, and the V and J assignments and clone size from that table. The sample includes around 220,000 clones, approximately 90% of them seen just once. Recruits, aged roughly 18 to 95 years, lived in 20 to 30 US areas. Self-reported history from a screening survey and questionnaire set each donor's cohort. In Cohort 3, a recovered donor had either two negative PCRs, clearance, or symptom resolution. Germline trimming cut 3 bases from V and 5 bases from J; bases unmatched to any gene: 6. Germline loops: CDR1 SGHNT, CDR2 YENEEA. The CDR3 consists of 15 residues.

This clone was detected once. The chain couples TRBV11-3 to TRBJ1-5; TRBD1 matches at 8 bases. Sequencing was done on a sample of PBMCs or T cells enriched from blood (not recorded which). The sequence came from a woman aged 18-29 years who had recovered from COVID-19. CDR3 DNA sequence: TGTGCCAGCAGCTTCCGGACAGGGCGATATCAGCCCCAGCATTTT. This translates into CASSFRTGRYQPQHF.